What follows is one T cell receptor beta chain and its context. Its target is unknown. Germline CDR1 reads KGHDR; CDR2 reads SFDVKD. The CDR3 consists of 11 residues. V was clipped by 2 bases and J by 6 bases, with 2 bases between them. The data derive from a study of T cell repertoires in cytomegalovirus infection. MiXCR was run by TCRdb on the reads, yielding one entry per CDR3 protein. Of about 480,000 distinct CDR3 sequences in the sample, around a third were seen once. The starting material was cultured PBMCs, obtained from culture after CMV antigen stimulation. The TCR originated in a human donor in good health (CMV status not recorded). Some clones in this sample may be carry-over from other donors' samples. The chain recombines TRBV24-1 with TRBJ2-3; no clear D gene. The CDR3, as DNA: TGTGCCACCAGTGATTGGGATACGCAGTATTTT. Residues: CATSDWDTQYF.